Listed below are T cell receptor beta chains from one sample, sequenced in a study of blood T cell repertoires in COVID-19. Generated by immunoSEQ multiplex PCR, the TCRdb table keeps only in-frame clones and is missing some. The sample has 60,000 to 75,000 clones; approximately 90% are singletons. The sequenced sample was peripheral blood. Receptor source: a woman aged 45-60 years with COVID-19, enrolled during active disease. Both conserved end residues are part of each CDR3. The order of the fields is CDR3 length, clone size, V gene, J gene, D gene, CDR3 protein, CDR3 DNA. A D gene is named only where the DNA matches it firmly. Clone size, where shown, is once, few, many, or a class for clones that have expanded.

CDR3 length: 15
clone size: -
V gene: TRBV5-4
J gene: TRBJ2-1
D gene: TRBD2
CDR3 protein: CASSKTSGSLNEQFF
CDR3 DNA: TGTGCCAGCAGCAAAACTAGCGGGAGTTTAAATGAGCAGTTCTTC

CDR3 length: 14
clone size: few
V gene: TRBV3-1/TRBV3-2
J gene: TRBJ2-7
D gene: -
CDR3 protein: CASSQVRGESEQYF
CDR3 DNA: TGTGCCAGCAGCCAAGTCCGGGGAGAATCCGAGCAGTACTTC

CDR3 length: 17
clone size: -
V gene: TRBV4-1
J gene: TRBJ1-4
D gene: TRBD1
CDR3 protein: CASSQVVTGRGNEKLFF
CDR3 DNA: TGCGCCAGCAGCCAAGTAGTCACGGGCAGGGGGAATGAAAAACTGTTTTTT

CDR3 length: 19
clone size: -
V gene: TRBV6-7
J gene: TRBJ2-3
D gene: TRBD2
CDR3 protein: CASSYSPTSGRAETDTQYF
CDR3 DNA: TGTGCCAGCAGTTACTCGCCTACTAGCGGGAGGGCCGAAACAGATACGCAGTATTTT

CDR3 length: 17
clone size: -
V gene: TRBV2
J gene: TRBJ2-3
D gene: TRBD2
CDR3 protein: CASSVSSSGSFADTQYF
CDR3 DNA: TGTGCCAGCAGTGTCTCCTCTAGCGGGAGTTTTGCAGATACGCAGTATTTT

CDR3 length: 15
clone size: few
V gene: TRBV7-8
J gene: TRBJ1-5
D gene: -
CDR3 protein: CASSSHRDNYQPQHF
CDR3 DNA: TGTGCCAGCAGCTCGCACCGGGACAATTATCAGCCCCAGCATTTT

CDR3 length: 15
clone size: -
V gene: TRBV28
J gene: TRBJ2-3
D gene: -
CDR3 protein: CASSWRAPGADTQYF
CDR3 DNA: TGTGCCAGCAGTTGGCGGGCCCCAGGCGCAGATACGCAGTATTTT

CDR3 length: 13
clone size: -
V gene: TRBV6-2/TRBV6-3
J gene: TRBJ2-7
D gene: TRBD2
CDR3 protein: CASSLVSGYEQYF
CDR3 DNA: TGTGCCAGCAGTTTGGTTAGCGGGTACGAGCAGTACTTC

CDR3 length: 15
clone size: -
V gene: TRBV10-3
J gene: TRBJ2-3
D gene: TRBD2
CDR3 protein: CAIATSGRGSDTQYF
CDR3 DNA: TGTGCCATCGCGACGAGCGGGAGGGGGTCAGATACGCAGTATTTT

CDR3 length: 16
clone size: -
V gene: TRBV6-4
J gene: TRBJ2-1
D gene: TRBD2
CDR3 protein: CASSIALAGGRNEQFF
CDR3 DNA: TGTGCCAGCAGTATAGCTCTAGCGGGAGGGCGAAATGAGCAGTTCTTC

CDR3 length: 13
clone size: -
V gene: TRBV5-1
J gene: TRBJ2-2
D gene: -
CDR3 protein: CASSLGAEGELFF
CDR3 DNA: TGCGCCAGCAGCTTAGGAGCGGAAGGGGAGCTGTTTTTT

CDR3 length: 17
clone size: -
V gene: TRBV5-1
J gene: TRBJ2-2
D gene: -
CDR3 protein: CASSSTPDLFGGGELFF
CDR3 DNA: TGCGCCAGCAGCTCCACCCCGGATTTATTCGGGGGCGGGGAGCTGTTTTTT

CDR3 length: 16
clone size: -
V gene: TRBV7-8
J gene: TRBJ2-1
D gene: TRBD1
CDR3 protein: CASSPVPGQGVDEQFF
CDR3 DNA: TGTGCCAGCAGCCCCGTGCCGGGACAGGGGGTCGATGAGCAGTTCTTC

CDR3 length: 13
clone size: -
V gene: TRBV3-1/TRBV3-2
J gene: TRBJ2-7
D gene: -
CDR3 protein: CASSPDRLYEQYF
CDR3 DNA: TGTGCCAGCAGTCCAGACAGGCTCTACGAGCAGTACTTC

CDR3 length: 15
clone size: -
V gene: TRBV29-1
J gene: TRBJ2-1
D gene: TRBD2
CDR3 protein: CSVEDPQRDYNEQFF
CDR3 DNA: TGCAGCGTTGAAGATCCACAGCGGGACTACAATGAGCAGTTCTTC

CDR3 length: 15
clone size: once
V gene: TRBV6-5
J gene: TRBJ2-5
D gene: TRBD2
CDR3 protein: CASSRGVAGGETQYF
CDR3 DNA: TGTGCCAGCAGTCGGGGGGTGGCGGGAGGAGAGACCCAGTACTTC

CDR3 length: 15
clone size: -
V gene: TRBV5-6
J gene: TRBJ2-7
D gene: TRBD2
CDR3 protein: CASSFPASGIYEQYF
CDR3 DNA: TGTGCCAGCAGCTTTCCTGCTAGCGGGATCTACGAGCAGTACTTC

CDR3 length: 17
clone size: -
V gene: TRBV7-9
J gene: TRBJ2-5
D gene: -
CDR3 protein: CASSFSTMDSAGETQYF
CDR3 DNA: TGTGCCAGCAGCTTCTCAACTATGGACAGTGCAGGGGAGACCCAGTACTTC

CDR3 length: 12
clone size: few
V gene: TRBV7-3
J gene: TRBJ1-2
D gene: -
CDR3 protein: CASSLNGDGYTF
CDR3 DNA: TGTGCCAGCAGCTTAAACGGTGATGGCTACACCTTC

CDR3 length: 15
clone size: -
V gene: TRBV27
J gene: TRBJ1-6
D gene: -
CDR3 protein: CASSLRTPLVNPLHF
CDR3 DNA: TGTGCCAGCAGTTTACGGACACCCCTCGTAAATCCCCTCCACTTT

CDR3 length: 11
clone size: -
V gene: TRBV28
J gene: TRBJ2-1
D gene: -
CDR3 protein: CASSQNREQFF
CDR3 DNA: TGTGCCAGCAGCCAAAACAGGGAGCAGTTCTTC

CDR3 length: 14
clone size: -
V gene: TRBV6-5
J gene: TRBJ2-3
D gene: TRBD2
CDR3 protein: CASRLSGSTDTQYF
CDR3 DNA: TGTGCCAGCAGGCTTAGCGGGAGCACAGATACGCAGTATTTT

CDR3 length: 14
clone size: once
V gene: TRBV6-5
J gene: TRBJ2-7
D gene: -
CDR3 protein: CASRPGHDSYEQYF
CDR3 DNA: TGTGCCAGCAGACCGGGACACGATTCCTACGAGCAGTACTTC

CDR3 length: 17
clone size: -
V gene: TRBV2
J gene: TRBJ2-1
D gene: -
CDR3 protein: CASSEWLGGVVDNEQFF
CDR3 DNA: TGTGCCAGCAGTGAATGGTTGGGGGGAGTGGTCGACAATGAGCAGTTCTTC